This TCR beta chain derives from a study of T cells in Graves' hyperthyroidism and ophthalmopathy. Study in general: Peripheral blood was taken when the disease was first diagnosed, before any treatment began.

Disease duration under 2 months; hyperthyroidism patients were aged 18 to 65. For the diagnoses, clinical symptoms, serum thyroxine and TRAb, thyroid ultrasound and orbital computed tomography were used. TCR beta CDR3 regions were amplified from RNA. The HTBI primer set served for first-round RT-PCR of the TCR CDR3. TCRdb independently ran MiXCR on the multiplex PCR reads; one entry per CDR3 protein. The data hold roughly 630,000 distinct CDR3 sequences, with 15% to 19% observed a single time. Study-wide findings and caveats: Ophthalmopathy could be told apart from stable hyperthyroidism with a 13 V-J model.

This clonotype occurred many times. Its antigen is currently unknown. The receptor comes from a woman in her 30s with Graves' hyperthyroidism. Sequencing used blood.

Here the CDR3 reads CSARRPLLAGDIDTQYF. The CDR3 region has the DNA TGCAGTGCTAGAAGACCATTACTAGCGGGAGATATTGATACGCAGTATTTT. The chain employs TRBV20-1 and TRBJ2-3, with 11 bases lining up with TRBD2. Germline values: CDR1 DFQATT, CDR2 SNEGSKA (reference sequence). The CDR3 contains 17 residues. V lost 2 bases, J lost 6 bases, and 13 bases stayed unmatched.